What follows describes a single T cell receptor beta chain. This clonotype was seen at least ten times. The target of this receptor is not known. No base quality information exists; no much larger clone differs at one position. This entry belongs to a study of tumor-infiltrating lymphocytes in primary liver carcinoma (dated by TCRdb to 2015 to 2018). For context, the study as a whole: Of the five patients (three men and two women, aged 30 to 69 years), four had hepatocellular carcinoma and one had combined HCC and intrahepatic cholangiocarcinoma. Roughly 3.5 to 8 million productive TCRbeta reads were obtained per sample, and no significant difference in read depth was found between tissue types. Tumors of the five patients were stage T1-T3 N0M0 with maximum diameters of roughly 4.2 to 11 cm. To link TCRbeta repertoire diversity with the local molecular phenotype, the approximately 23 tumor region samples were profiled using Agilent mRNA microarrays. A total of around 35 specimens from 5 patients, comprising around 25 tumor regions, 5 adjacent noncancerous liver tissues and 5 peripheral blood samples, were covered by TCRbeta repertoire sequencing. Reproducibility between technical replicate repertoires was high, with correlation coefficients above 0.95 and mean shared-clone rates around 0.88. For each liver tumor, the study sampled five regions along with adjacent normal tissue and blood, and applied TCRbeta repertoire sequencing, expression microarrays and whole-exome sequencing.

Study-level results and caveats: Compared with blood, tumors had a significantly larger share of the repertoire taken up by the top 250 clones (p = 0.039). Because only the TCR beta chain was sequenced and unpaired alpha chains were not captured, true repertoire diversity is likely underestimated. Comparison of CD4+ and CD8+ T cell repertoires was precluded by the use of bulk unsorted samples. With just a handful of patients in the study, the authors point out that the findings should be validated in a larger study. Repertoire overlap was found to be higher between tumor regions (mean about 35%) than between tumor-adjacent (approximately 17%) or tumor-blood (about 14%) pairs, consistent with antigen-driven expansion. Just about 7-25% of top clones turned up in all five regions of a tumor, which suggests spatial heterogeneity among tumor-infiltrating T cells.

A constant-region primer and ProtoScript II reverse transcriptase were used to reverse-transcribe TCRbeta-specific cDNA from around 530 ng total RNA. TCRbeta libraries were built with three nested multiplex PCR rounds, a slightly modified ARM-PCR procedure. Sample barcodes and Illumina adapters were added in a final 25-cycle PCR with Deep VentR polymerase. Before sequencing, amplicons of 200-500 bp were purified from gel using a QIAquick gel extraction kit. An Illumina HiSeq 2500 was used to sequence the TCRbeta amplicons, generating 250-bp paired-end reads. In the paper's pipeline: Reads were quality-trimmed with Trimmomatic v0.33, and paired reads were merged with FLASH v1.2.11 to recover full CDR3 sequences. V, D and J germline segments were assigned to the rearranged TCRbeta sequences using MiGEC v1.2.1b. Clonotype statistics and Shannon-Wiener diversity indices were computed with VDJtools v1.0.0. To reduce sampling bias, subsequent analyses other than the diversity analysis used only the 250 most abundant clonotypes in each sample. In TCRdb, the public reads were trimmed at Q25 with fastp and aligned with MiXCR, with productive beta chains retained. Each CDR3 protein gets just one entry, which takes the most common genes and DNA from the rows behind it. These V and J calls derive from TCRdb rather than the authors' analysis. The sample data list more than 85,000 distinct CDR3 sequences, and about four fifths of these were observed just once. Approximately 21% of the sample goes to the ten largest clones.

Without any cell sorting, total RNA and DNA were co-extracted from approximately 22-30 mg of bulk tissue using the AllPrep DNA/RNA mini kit. Four to six patients with histopathologically diagnosed primary liver carcinoma underwent surgical resection in China between late 2015 and March 2016. At the time of sampling, the patients were treatment-naive and had chronic HBV infection. Each tumor was sampled at five spatially separated regions: the superior, inferior, left-lateral and right-lateral poles and the tumor centre. Histological examination found more than 75% viable tumor cells in every tumor sample. Pieces of fresh tumor and adjacent tissue were cut in half, with one half kept in RNAlater at -80 degrees C and the other half sent for histology. Sequenced input: liver tumor tissue from sampling region 3. Read against the paper, the sample's cell subset or site label means: tumor region T3, left-lateral pole. The clonotype originates from a man between 40 and 49 years old with primary liver carcinoma and hepatitis B virus infection.

The base sequence is TGTGCCAGCAGCTTAGTAGTAGCGGGAGATGGCAATGAGCAGTTCTTC. It is translated as CASSLVVAGDGNEQFF. Rearrangement joined TRBV7-8 to TRBJ2-1, with 9 bases aligning to TRBD2. For this chain, trimming is 1 base at the V end and 6 bases at the J end, and the number of junction bases without a gene match is 7. Taken from the germline V gene, the CDR1 and CDR2 loops are SGHVS and FQNEAQ. The CDR3 numbers 16 residues from cysteine through phenylalanine. The sequence is cut down to CDR3 DNA, 48 bases in frame from base 1.